The rows below give T cell receptor beta chains drawn from one sample of a study of shared clonotypes between healthy human individuals. Assay used: immunoSEQ multiplex PCR; TCRdb lists only in-frame clones, some missing. The data hold about 520,000 clones, with 70% to 85% observed a single time. The sequenced sample was PBMCs. Receptors were obtained from a woman between 40 and 55 years old in good health. Some clones in this sample may be carry-over from other donors' samples. The CDR3 runs from the conserved cysteine through the conserved F or W. A D gene is named only where the DNA matches it firmly. Only some rows state a clone size, as once, few, many or a class for expanded clones.

TRBV6-1,TRBJ2-7,NA,NA,TGTGCCAGCAGTGAAAAGGAGGGACCCTACGAGCAGTACTTC,CASSEKEGPYEQYF
TRBV5-1,TRBJ2-2,NA,NA,TGCGCCAGCAGCCCGACTCGGCCTGGGGAGCTGTTTTTT,CASSPTRPGELFF
TRBV6-1,TRBJ1-2,NA,NA,TGTGCCAGCAGTGAATTAGATGGCTACACCTTC,CASSELDGYTF
TRBV4-3,TRBJ2-2,few,NA,TGCGCCAGCAGCCATTCCCCGACACGGGCGGACACCGGGGAGCTGTTTTTT,CASSHSPTRADTGELFF
TRBV7-8,TRBJ2-1,NA,NA,TGTGCCAGCAGCTCCCGACACCCTAGGGATGAGCAGTTCTTC,CASSSRHPRDEQFF
TRBV9,TRBJ2-2,NA,TRBD2,TGTGCCAGCAGCGGCCTACAGGGTATAGCGGGAGGGAACACCGGGGAGCTGTTTTTT,CASSGLQGIAGGNTGELFF
TRBV29-1,TRBJ2-5,NA,TRBD2,TGCAGCGTTCGGGGACTAGCGGGCGGGGAGACCCAGTACTTC,CSVRGLAGGETQYF
TRBV28,TRBJ2-3,NA,NA,TGTGCCACTCTAGGGGCGGCAGCCTCGCAGTATTTT,CATLGAAASQYF
TRBV27,TRBJ2-1,NA,TRBD2,TGTGCCAGCAGCCTCGGGACTAGCGGGTTCAATGAGCAGTTCTTC,CASSLGTSGFNEQFF
TRBV27,TRBJ2-5,NA,TRBD1,TGTGCCAGCAGTTTATTCTACAGGGGGCTCGAGGGTACAATGGAGACCCAGTACTTC,CASSLFYRGLEGTMETQYF
TRBV30,TRBJ2-5,NA,NA,TGTGCCTGGAGGACGGACTACCAAGAGACCCAGTACTTC,CAWRTDYQETQYF
TRBV7-9,TRBJ2-1,NA,NA,TGTGCCAGCAGCTTCAGGGGGGATTACAATGAGCAGTTCTTC,CASSFRGDYNEQFF
TRBV19,TRBJ2-1,few,NA,TGTGCCAGTAGTATTTGGGGGCAGTATGAGCAGTTCTTC,CASSIWGQYEQFF
TRBV5-1,TRBJ2-7,NA,TRBD2,TGCGCCAGCAGCTTCAGCGGGAGTTCGTACGAGCAGTACTTC,CASSFSGSSYEQYF
TRBV4-2,TRBJ2-6,NA,NA,TGTGCCAGCAGCCAAGATCATTCGAACCGGGGCGTCCTGACTTTC,CASSQDHSNRGVLTF
TRBV30,TRBJ1-1,few,NA,TGTGCCTGGAGTACCCGCCGGGCAGCTTCCAACACTGAAGCTTTCTTT,CAWSTRRAASNTEAFF
TRBV6-1,TRBJ2-1,NA,NA,TGTGCCAGCAGTGTAGACTTGAGCTCCTACAATGAGCAGTTCTTC,CASSVDLSSYNEQFF
TRBV10-2,TRBJ2-7,NA,NA,TGCGCCTCCCTGGGCGGGCGCAGCTCCTACGAGCAGTACTTC,CASLGGRSSYEQYF
TRBV6-5,TRBJ2-7,few,NA,TGTGCCAGCAGTCCGACAGCCACCTACGAGCAGTACTTC,CASSPTATYEQYF
TRBV20-1,TRBJ1-2,NA,NA,TGCAGTGGGCCCATGGGCGGTGGCTACACCTTC,CSGPMGGGYTF
TRBV19,TRBJ2-7,NA,TRBD1,TGTGCCAGTAGTGGTGGGACAGCCTCTATGGAGCAGTACTTC,CASSGGTASMEQYF
TRBV10-3,TRBJ2-7,NA,TRBD1,TGTGCCATCAGAGCCGGGACAGGGCCCAACGAGCAGTACTTC,CAIRAGTGPNEQYF
TRBV19,TRBJ2-5,NA,NA,TGTGCCAGTAGTGCCCGGGACGGTCAAGAGACCCAGTACTTC,CASSARDGQETQYF
TRBV11-2,TRBJ2-1,NA,NA,TGTGCCAGCAGCTTCGATAGCGGAGCCTACAATGAGCAGTTCTTC,CASSFDSGAYNEQFF
TRBV28,TRBJ2-3,NA,TRBD1,TGTGCCAGCAGTACGGGGACAGGGGCCACAGATACGCAGTATTTT,CASSTGTGATDTQYF
TRBV5-1,TRBJ1-2,many,NA,TGCGCCAGCAGCTCGCCTCGGGACGGTTCCTACTATGGCTACACCTTC,CASSSPRDGSYYGYTF
TRBV5-1,TRBJ1-2,NA,NA,TGCGCCAGCAGCCCAAGGACGGATAACTATGGCTACACCTTC,CASSPRTDNYGYTF
TRBV19,TRBJ2-7,NA,NA,TGTGCCAGTACCATATCCGAGTCCTACGAGCAGTACTTC,CASTISESYEQYF
TRBV6-5,TRBJ2-3,NA,NA,TGTGCCAGCAGTTACTTCAGGTCCCCAGATACGCAGTATTTT,CASSYFRSPDTQYF
TRBV10-3,TRBJ2-7,once,TRBD1,TGTGCCATCTTCGACAGGGATCTATCCTACGAGCAGTACTTC,CAIFDRDLSYEQYF
TRBV4-2,TRBJ2-7,NA,TRBD2,TGTGCCAGCAGCCAAGATGGGTGGGGACTAGCGGACTCCTACGAGCAGTACTTC,CASSQDGWGLADSYEQYF
TRBV11-2,TRBJ2-1,NA,TRBD1,TGTGCCAGCAGCGTTCGACAGGGGTCCGGTGAGCAGTTCTTC,CASSVRQGSGEQFF
TRBV5-1,TRBJ2-6,NA,NA,TGCGCCAGCAGCTTGAAAGGACCGCGCTCTGGGGCCAACGTCCTGACTTTC,CASSLKGPRSGANVLTF
TRBV20-1,TRBJ1-2,NA,TRBD1,TGCGGGGGACAGGCAAACTATGGCTACACCTTC,CGGQANYGYTF
TRBV5-1,TRBJ2-5,NA,NA,TGCGCCAGCAGCCCGGGACGGACCCAAGAGACCCAGTACTTC,CASSPGRTQETQYF
TRBV30,TRBJ1-1,NA,NA,TGTGCCTGCCCCCCGCCACGGGGGACGGACACTGAAGCTTTCTTT,CACPPPRGTDTEAFF
TRBV9,TRBJ2-1,NA,NA,TGTGCCAGCAGCGACCTAGGCAATGAGCAGTTCTTC,CASSDLGNEQFF
TRBV27,TRBJ2-7,NA,NA,TGTGCCAGCACCGTAGGGACATCACCGAGGGGGGAGCAGTACTTC,CASTVGTSPRGEQYF
TRBV5-5,TRBJ2-5,few,NA,TGTGCCAGCAGCTTGGTCCGGACAATGGGCCAAGAGACCCAGTACTTC,CASSLVRTMGQETQYF
TRBV30,TRBJ1-5,NA,NA,NA,CAWGTGADQPQHF
TRBV19,TRBJ1-1,NA,TRBD1,TGTGCCAGTACCACCGACACAGGGGACATTTTGCGAGCTTTCTTT,CASTTDTGDILRAFF
TRBV14,TRBJ2-7,NA,NA,TGTGCCAGCAGCCAAAATTTACTAGACATCGAGCAGTACTTC,CASSQNLLDIEQYF
TRBV4-2,TRBJ1-2,NA,TRBD1,TGTGCCAGCAGCCAAGAATGGCGACAGGGTGGGACAGGGAGCGGTGGCTACACCTTC,CASSQEWRQGGTGSGGYTF
TRBV30,TRBJ1-2,NA,NA,TGTGCCTGGAGTGTACAAGGGGCGTATGGCTACACCTTC,CAWSVQGAYGYTF
TRBV30,TRBJ2-2,NA,NA,TGTGCCTGGACTACCTCGTTAGGGGAGCTGTTTTTT,CAWTTSLGELFF
TRBV7-9,TRBJ2-2,NA,NA,TGTGCCAGCAGTCTTAACACCGGGGAGCTGTTTTTT,CASSLNTGELFF
TRBV23-1,TRBJ2-7,NA,TRBD1,TGCGCCAGCGGGCTCGACAGGGAGCGCGAGCAGTACTTC,CASGLDREREQYF
TRBV6-5,TRBJ1-2,NA,TRBD1,TGTGCCAGCAGTTCTGCAGGGGGCTATGGCTACACCTTC,CASSSAGGYGYTF
TRBV19,TRBJ2-7,NA,TRBD2,TGTGCCAGTAGTATCGGTCGGGCGGGAGGGGGATACGAGCAGTACTTC,CASSIGRAGGGYEQYF
TRBV5-1,TRBJ2-7,NA,NA,TGCGCCAGCAGACCGACGGTAGCAGGGTCCTACGAGCAGTACTTC,CASRPTVAGSYEQYF
TRBV7-3,TRBJ2-3,NA,TRBD2,TGTGCCAGCAGCTTAACATCGGCTAGCGGGCGCACAGATACGCAGTATTTT,CASSLTSASGRTDTQYF
TRBV2,TRBJ2-7,NA,TRBD1,TGTGCCAGCATGCGGGACAGGGATTACGAGCAGTACTTC,CASMRDRDYEQYF
TRBV6-7,TRBJ1-1,NA,NA,TGTGCCAGCAGTGAAGCTGTAAAACTGACTGAAGCTTTCTTT,CASSEAVKLTEAFF
TRBV2,TRBJ2-7,NA,NA,TGTGCCAGCAGTACTCGACCAAACTACGAGCAGTACTTC,CASSTRPNYEQYF
TRBV5-1,TRBJ1-1,NA,NA,TGCGCCAGCAGCCTTAATCCAGGGTTTATGGAGGCTTTCTTT,CASSLNPGFMEAFF
TRBV5-4,TRBJ1-2,NA,TRBD1,TGTGCCAGCAGCTTGACGACAGGGGGCCTACCCGTGGGTGGCTACACCTTC,CASSLTTGGLPVGGYTF
TRBV6-4,TRBJ2-3,NA,TRBD1,TGTGCCAGCAGTGTCCCCTACAGGGGCGACACAGATACGCAGTATTTT,CASSVPYRGDTDTQYF
TRBV2,TRBJ2-5,NA,TRBD2,TGTGCCAGCAACCTAGGAAGTAGCGGGAAAAAGACCCAGTACTTC,CASNLGSSGKKTQYF
TRBV6-5,TRBJ1-1,NA,NA,TGTGCCAGCAGTTACTTGGGCCGTGGAACTGAAGCTTTCTTT,CASSYLGRGTEAFF
TRBV7-2,TRBJ2-7,NA,TRBD1,TGTGCCAGCAGCTTCGACAGGGGATCCTACGAGCAGTACTTC,CASSFDRGSYEQYF